A selection of T cell receptor beta chains follows, all from one sample in a study of T cell repertoires in cytomegalovirus infection. Using its own MiXCR run on the reads, TCRdb lists one record per CDR3 protein. This sample yields around 300,000 distinct CDR3 sequences, of which around 9.5% are seen a single time; 3.5% to 4.5% belongs to the top ten. The sequenced sample consisted of PBMCs. The receptors were gathered from a human donor in good health (CMV status not recorded). Some clones in this sample may be carry-over from other donors' samples. The CDR3 runs from the conserved cysteine through the conserved F or W. Fields, in order: clone size, D gene, V gene, J gene, CDR3 protein, CDR3 DNA. D genes are given only for firm matches. Some rows have no size entry. The others give once, few or many, or a class for an expanded clone.

.	.	TRBV20-1	TRBJ2-1	CSASPQSSYNEQFF	TGCAGTGCTAGTCCCCAGAGCTCCTACAATGAGCAGTTCTTC
.	TRBD2	TRBV19	TRBJ2-1	CASGGISYNEQFF	TGTGCCAGCGGGGGGATCTCCTACAATGAGCAGTTCTTC
many	TRBD1	TRBV5-1	TRBJ1-1	CASSLGPRTGGNTEAFF	TGCGCCAGCAGCTTGGGTCCACGGACAGGGGGAAACACTGAAGCTTTCTTT
many	TRBD1	TRBV12-3/TRBV12-4	TRBJ1-5	CASSWDRLSNQPQHF	TGTGCCAGCAGCTGGGACAGGCTAAGCAATCAGCCCCAGCATTTT
.	TRBD1	TRBV20-1	TRBJ2-7	CSGTGTGASSYEQYF	TGCAGTGGTACCGGGACAGGGGCCTCCTCCTACGAGCAGTACTTC
many	TRBD1	TRBV7-3	TRBJ2-1	CASSPRQGTYNEQFF	TGTGCCAGCAGCCCACGACAGGGCACCTACAATGAGCAGTTCTTC
.	TRBD2	TRBV5-5	TRBJ2-5	CASSLWREAGIKETQYF	TGTGCCAGCAGCTTGTGGCGGGAGGCAGGAATAAAAGAGACCCAGTACTTC
many	TRBD1	TRBV7-8	TRBJ2-7	CASSLLQGRDEQYF	TGTGCCAGCAGCTTGTTACAGGGGCGCGACGAGCAGTACTTC
.	.	TRBV28	TRBJ1-1	CASSLNGLTEAFF	TGTGCCAGCAGTTTAAATGGGCTTACTGAAGCTTTCTTT
few	.	TRBV4-2	TRBJ1-2	CASSQTGQDGYTF	TGTGCCAGCAGCCAGACGGGGCAGGATGGCTACACCTTC
many	TRBD1	TRBV7-2	TRBJ1-1	CASRKQGPPNTEAFF	TGTGCCAGCAGGAAACAGGGGCCCCCGAACACTGAAGCTTTCTTT
.	TRBD1	TRBV7-8	TRBJ2-2	CASSQGTVSTGELFF	TGTGCCAGCAGCCAAGGGACAGTATCAACCGGGGAGCTGTTTTTT
.	.	TRBV20-1	TRBJ2-3	CSARNRVAGFTDTQYF	TGCAGTGCTAGAAATAGGGTCGCGGGTTTCACAGATACGCAGTATTTT
.	.	TRBV11-2	TRBJ2-1	CASNPSSGGYNEQFF	TGTGCCAGCAACCCTAGCTCCGGGGGCTACAATGAGCAGTTCTTC
few	.	TRBV6-2/TRBV6-3	TRBJ1-3	CASSYDSFLSGNTIYF	TGTGCCAGCAGTTACGACAGTTTCCTCTCTGGAAACACCATATATTTT
few	TRBD1	TRBV27	TRBJ2-7	CASTPSGTGSYEQYF	TGTGCCAGCACCCCGAGCGGGACAGGGTCCTACGAGCAGTACTTC
.	TRBD1	TRBV6-1	TRBJ1-5	CASRPTGINQPQHF	TGTGCCAGCAGACCGACAGGGATCAATCAGCCCCAGCATTTT
many	.	TRBV30	TRBJ2-1	CAWAAYNEQFF	TGTGCCTGGGCGGCTTACAATGAGCAGTTCTTC
.	.	TRBV15	TRBJ2-1	CATSRLAVNEQFF	TGTGCCACCAGCAGATTAGCGGTAAATGAGCAGTTCTTC
.	.	TRBV7-3	TRBJ2-1	CASSLSGGNEQFF	TGTGCCAGCAGTCTCTCCGGAGGGAATGAGCAGTTCTTC
many	.	TRBV4-2	TRBJ1-5	CASSPRGGGREQPQHF	TGTGCCAGCAGCCCAAGAGGGGGGGGGCGAGAGCAGCCCCAGCATTTT
.	.	TRBV6-6	TRBJ1-4	CASTSVFPNEKLFF	TGTGCCAGCACCTCAGTTTTTCCTAATGAAAAACTGTTTTTT
.	.	TRBV12-3/TRBV12-4	TRBJ2-3	CASSFGPTQYF	TGTGCCAGCAGTTTCGGCCCTACGCAGTATTTT
.	.	TRBV4-1	TRBJ1-6	CASSQAWGEYSPLHF	TGCGCCAGCAGCCAAGCATGGGGGGAATATTCACCCCTCCACTTT
many	TRBD1	TRBV7-2	TRBJ1-2	CASSPDRDRASGGYTF	TGTGCCAGCAGCCCAGACCGGGACAGGGCATCTGGTGGCTACACCTTC
.	TRBD1	TRBV4-3	TRBJ1-6	CASSQGQGYNSPLHF	TGCGCCAGCAGCCAAGGACAGGGGTATAATTCACCCCTCCACTTT
many	.	TRBV7-9	TRBJ2-7	CASSYGTLFYEQYF	TGTGCCAGCAGTTACGGGACACTTTTTTACGAGCAGTACTTC
few	TRBD2	TRBV4-3	TRBJ2-1	CASSQDLLAGGHNEQFF	TGCGCCAGCAGCCAAGACCTTCTAGCGGGGGGACACAATGAGCAGTTCTTC
.	.	TRBV20-1	TRBJ1-2	CSASGSEVLGYTF	TGCAGTGCTAGTGGATCGGAAGTTCTTGGCTACACCTTC
many	.	TRBV7-2	TRBJ2-5	CASSPWDAQETQYF	TGTGCCAGCAGCCCTTGGGACGCACAAGAGACCCAGTACTTC
many	.	TRBV7-2	TRBJ1-5	CASSPNSNQPQHF	TGTGCCAGCAGTCCCAATAGCAATCAGCCCCAGCATTTT